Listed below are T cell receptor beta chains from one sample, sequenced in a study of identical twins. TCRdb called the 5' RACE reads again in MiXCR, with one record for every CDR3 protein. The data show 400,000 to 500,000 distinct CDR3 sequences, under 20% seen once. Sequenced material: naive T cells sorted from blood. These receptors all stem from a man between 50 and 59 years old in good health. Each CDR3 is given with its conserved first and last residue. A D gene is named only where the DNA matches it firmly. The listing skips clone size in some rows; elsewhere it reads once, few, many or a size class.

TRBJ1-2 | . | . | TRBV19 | TGTGCCAGTAGTGGGGGACTCCGCGGTAACTATGGCTACACCTTC | CASSGGLRGNYGYTF
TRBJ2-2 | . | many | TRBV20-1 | TGCAGTGCTAGTTCGACCGCGAACACCGGGGAGCTGTTTTTT | CSASSTANTGELFF
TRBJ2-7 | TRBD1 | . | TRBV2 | TGTGCCAGCGCCGGGACAGGGGTCTCCTACGAGCAGTACTTC | CASAGTGVSYEQYF
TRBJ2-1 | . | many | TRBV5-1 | TGCGCCAGCAGCTTGGTTGGTAACAATGAGCAGTTCTTC | CASSLVGNNEQFF
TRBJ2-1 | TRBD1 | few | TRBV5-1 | TGCGCCAGCAGCACGAGGACAGGGAAGGGTGAGCAGTTCTTC | CASSTRTGKGEQFF
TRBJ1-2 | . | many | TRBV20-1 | TGCAGTGCTAGAGATAGGACCGGGAACTATGGCTACACCTTC | CSARDRTGNYGYTF
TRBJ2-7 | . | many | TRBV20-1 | TGCAGTGCTAGAGACACAGGTCTTTCCTACGAGCAGTACTTC | CSARDTGLSYEQYF
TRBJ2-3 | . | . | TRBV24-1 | TGTGCCTCTTCTAGTGGGGGCGGCAACACAGATACGCAGTATTTT | CASSSGGGNTDTQYF
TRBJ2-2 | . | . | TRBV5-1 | TGCGCCAGCAGCATACAAGGGAACACCGGGGAGCTGTTTTTT | CASSIQGNTGELFF
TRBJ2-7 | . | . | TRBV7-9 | TGTGCCAGCAGCCCACATCCTCTAGCGCAGACCTCCTACGAGCAGTACTTC | CASSPHPLAQTSYEQYF
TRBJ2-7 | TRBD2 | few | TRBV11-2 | TGTGCCAGCAGCCTCCAGACTAGCGGGGTAACCTACGAGCAGTACTTC | CASSLQTSGVTYEQYF
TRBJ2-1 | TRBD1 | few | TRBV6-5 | TGTGCCAGCAGTTACGGAGGACAGGGGGCGTACAATGAGCAGTTCTTC | CASSYGGQGAYNEQFF
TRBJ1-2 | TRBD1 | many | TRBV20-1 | TGCAGTGCTAGAGATCTGCCGGGACAGGAGAGCTTCGACTACACCTTC | CSARDLPGQESFDYTF
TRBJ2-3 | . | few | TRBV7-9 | TGTGCCAGCAGCTTATTCGGCAGTACAGATACGCAGTATTTT | CASSLFGSTDTQYF
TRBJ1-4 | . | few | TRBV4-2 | TGTGCCAGCAGCCAAGTAGAGGCAGAACTGTTTTTT | CASSQVEAELFF
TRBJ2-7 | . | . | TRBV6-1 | TGTGCCAGCAGCTCCGCTCGACTATCAAGCTACGAGCAGTACTTC | CASSSARLSSYEQYF